The clone carrying this TCR beta chain was recorded at least ten times. Its antigen is unidentified. Amplification of TCR beta CDR3 regions used RNA as the template. A first-round RT-PCR of the TCR CDR3 used the HTBI primer set. TCRdb called the multiplex PCR reads again in MiXCR, with one record for every CDR3 protein. The sample consists of about 580,000 distinct CDR3 sequences, approximately 15% of them appearing once. This sample is drawn from a study of T cells in Graves' hyperthyroidism and ophthalmopathy. Points from the study as a whole: Most thyroid-expanded clonotypes above 0.001 were also found in blood.

Pregnant or lactating patients were excluded, as were those with uncontrolled infection or other autoimmune disease. There are 15 residues in the CDR3. With 2 bases clipped from V and 7 bases from J, the junction kept 5 bases outside the gene matches. Germline loops: CDR1 SGHTA, CDR2 FQGNSA. The clonotype originates from a young woman with Graves' hyperthyroidism that later progressed to Graves' ophthalmopathy. The sequenced material came from blood. The chain uses TRBV7-2 and TRBJ1-5; TRBD1 matches 10 bases. CDR3 DNA: TGTGCCAGCAGCTTAACTGGGACAGGGGTCCAGCCCCAGCATTTT. Translated, it gives CASSLTGTGVQPQHF.